In this sample, the clone carrying this T cell receptor beta chain turned up many times. The data were taken from a study of neurological immune-mediated disorders. TCRdb re-called the 5' RACE reads through MiXCR, storing one row per CDR3 protein. The repertoire holds some 30,000 distinct CDR3 sequences, with 21% as singletons. Germline loops: CDR1 DFQATT, CDR2 SNEGSKA (reference sequence). This CDR3 is 15 amino acids long. V lost 6 bases and J lost 0; bases outside the gene matches: 6. The clonotype comes from a woman in her sixties in good health. Sequenced input: PBMCs. The chain links TRBV20-1 to TRBJ2-5; the match to TRBD2 covers 11 bases. The CDR3 DNA sequence: TGCAGTGCCAGATATAGCGGGGGGGACCAAGAGACCCAGTACTTC. This translates into CSARYSGGDQETQYF.